Following are 30 T cell receptor beta chains from one sample sequenced in a study of early T cells in non-severe SARS-CoV-2 infection. In TCRdb, the 5' RACE reads were re-called with MiXCR into one record per CDR3 protein. The repertoire has tens of thousands of distinct CDR3 sequences, over 10% of them found once; the top ten carry 4% to 4.5%. Material: whole blood. The receptor source for this set is an adult who was a healthcare worker with PCR-confirmed SARS-CoV-2 infection or an uninfected control (not recorded which).

This sequence joins TRBV6-5 and TRBJ2-3; TRBD2 aligns across 12 bases. Germline assignment: CDR1 MNHEY and CDR2 SVGAGI. V lost 5 bases to trimming and J lost 2 bases; unmatched junction nucleotides: 2. The CDR3 contains 15 residues. The CDR3: CASSASGGDTDTQYF. Here the CDR3 DNA reads TGTGCCAGCAGTGCTAGCGGGGGGGACACAGATACGCAGTATTTT.

V and J are TRBV18 and TRBJ1-1, with TRBD1 matching 7 bases. The ends lost 5 bases at V and 3 bases at J; junction bases unmatched: 9. The CDR3 sequence is 15 residues long. The germline V gene encodes CDR1 KGHSH and CDR2 LQKENI. CDR3 bases: TGTGCCAGCTCAGGTACGACAGGGCGGGACACTGAAGCTTTCTTT. Protein product: CASSGTTGRDTEAFF.

This clonotype has ten or more counts. The gene calls are TRBV20-1 and TRBJ1-2, with 8 bases lining up with TRBD1. CDR1 DFQATT and CDR2 SNEGSKA come from the germline V gene (reference sequence). CDR3 length: 13 residues. The V gene end was trimmed by 6 bases and the J gene end by 4 bases; junction bases not matched to a gene: 7. In DNA, the CDR3 is TGCAGTGCCTGGGACAGGTCGACCTATGGCTACACCTTC. Amino acids: CSAWDRSTYGYTF.

The chain links TRBV6-5 to TRBJ2-1; 7 nucleotides agree with TRBD1. Trimming took 7 bases from V and 3 from J; bases not matched to a gene: 3. Germline assignment: CDR1 MNHEY and CDR2 SVGAGI. This CDR3 comprises 13 residues. The CDR3 DNA reads TGTGCCAGCAAAAGGGACAGCTACAATGAGCAGTTCTTC. Its translation is CASKRDSYNEQFF.

This clonotype was recorded many times. The J gene is TRBJ2-4, the V gene TRBV20-1, with TRBD2 matching over 8 bases. The V and J ends lost 3 bases and 7 bases, in that order; junction bases with no gene match: 11. The germline CDR1 and CDR2 sequences are DFQATT and SNEGSKA (reference sequence). This CDR3 is built from 15 residues. CDR3 sequence reads: CSARLTSADWNIQYF. The CDR3 DNA reads as TGCAGTGCTAGGTTGACTAGCGCGGATTGGAACATTCAGTACTTC.

At least ten counts were recorded for this clonotype. The chain links TRBV6-1 to TRBJ2-6; D remains ambiguous. The CDR3 runs to 15 residues. Germline-derived CDR1 and CDR2 are MNHNS and SASEGT. Trimming shortened V by 3 bases and J by 1 base, and 7 bases separated the two germline ends. The CDR3 sequence: CASSDDLSGANVLTF. The CDR3 DNA is TGTGCCAGCAGTGACGACTTATCTGGGGCCAACGTCCTGACTTTC.

There are a few counts of this clonotype. The rearrangement uses TRBV20-1 and TRBJ1-5, with 10 bases that match TRBD1. Germline CDR1 is DFQATT and CDR2 is SNEGSKA (reference sequence). The J segment lost 7 bases and the V segment lost 2 bases, leaving 5 bases of the junction unmatched. This CDR3 has 14 residues. DNA of the CDR3: TGCAGTGCTAGAAGACAGGGGGCAGGGCAGCCCCAGCATTTT. It codes for CSARRQGAGQPQHF.

This clonotype was counted only a few times. The chain carries TRBV7-6 and TRBJ1-1; unclear D gene. The CDR3 is 13 residues long. V dropped 2 bases and J dropped 0 bases, with 4 bases sitting between them. The germline CDR1 and CDR2 sequences are SGHVS and FNYEAQ. The CDR3 reads CASSLTLNTEAFF. The DNA for the CDR3 is TGTGCCAGCAGCTTAACCTTGAACACTGAAGCTTTCTTT. Filled out from reference TRBV7-6 and TRBJ1-1, the complete variable domain reads GAGVSQSPRYKVTKRGQDVALRCDPISGHVSLYWYRQALGQGPEFLTYFNYEAQQDKSGLPNDRFSAERPEGSISTLTIQRTEQRDSAMYRCASSLTLNTEAFFGQGTRLTVV.

This clonotype was observed a few times. V gene TRBV20-1 combines with J gene TRBJ1-1; tentatively, D is TRBD1 (6 bases). This CDR3 has 17 amino acids. The germline V gene encodes CDR1 DFQATT and CDR2 SNEGSKA (reference sequence). Trimming removed 0 bases at V and 4 bases at J, with 21 bases between. This CDR3 is CSARDFRGGGRITEAFF. The CDR3 nucleotides read TGCAGTGCTAGAGACTTCCGTGGTGGGGGCAGAATCACTGAAGCTTTCTTT.

V usage is TRBV5-1 and J usage is TRBJ2-6; D perhaps matches TRBD1 (6 bases). The germline V gene encodes CDR1 SGHRS and CDR2 YFSETQ. This CDR3 has 15 residues. V lost 3 bases and J lost 4, with 11 bases in between. This CDR3 reads CASSSTGTGANVLTF. The CDR3 bases are TGCGCCAGCAGCTCTACAGGGACGGGGGCCAACGTCCTGACTTTC.

This clonotype was found a few times. This may come from a read error, since a much larger clone is one base off. The rearrangement uses TRBV6-6 and TRBJ2-5; no clear D gene. The CDR3 consists of 11 residues. V gave up 6 bases and J gave up 1 base, with 3 bases separating them. CDR1 is MNHNY, CDR2 SVGAGI, per germline (reference sequence). The CDR3 here is CASSIQETQYF. Written as DNA, the CDR3 is TGTGCCAGCAGCATCCAAGAGACCCAGTACTTC.

This clonotype was seen more than once but under ten times. The chain links TRBV27 to TRBJ1-5; D gene ambiguous. Germline lookup yields CDR1 MNHEY and CDR2 SMNVEV (reference sequence). V was shortened by 7 bases and J by 2 bases, with 9 bases between the two germline ends. This CDR3 has 13 amino acids. CDR3 sequence reads: CASKASGNQPQHF. The CDR3 coding sequence is TGTGCCAGCAAGGCTAGCGGCAATCAGCCCCAGCATTTT.

This clonotype appeared many times. The chain combines TRBV7-8 with TRBJ2-6; D unclear. The V end was cut by 4 bases, the J end by 0 bases, with 10 bases between. Germline lookup yields CDR1 SGHVS and CDR2 FQNEAQ. CDR3 length: 16 amino acids. CDR3: CASSYLEVSGANVLTF. The CDR3 DNA sequence: TGTGCCAGCAGCTACCTAGAGGTCTCTGGGGCCAACGTCCTGACTTTC.

This chain's CDR3 is CASNEAGFSYEQYF. In DNA, the CDR3 is TGTGCCAGCAACGAAGCGGGTTTCTCCTACGAGCAGTACTTC. The V and J genes are TRBV9 and TRBJ2-7; the D gene is possibly TRBD2 (6 bases). Trimming removed 6 bases at V and 0 bases at J, with 13 bases between. The CDR3 covers 14 residues. Germline-derived CDR1 and CDR2 are SGDLS and YYNGEE.

This clonotype was detected a few times. The chain recombines TRBV29-1 with TRBJ2-5; a weak D match, TRBD1 (7 bases). Germline V lookup: CDR1 SQVTM, CDR2 ANQGSEA. V was trimmed by 8 bases and J by 4 bases, leaving 17 bases between them. The CDR3 length is 13 residues. CDR3 coding DNA: TGCAGCATGGGCTTGCAGGGGGGAGAGACCCAGTACTTC. It codes for CSMGLQGGETQYF.

V and J are TRBV6-5 and TRBJ1-1, with D possibly TRBD1 on 6 matching bases. This CDR3 spans 15 amino acids. Germline V CDR1 and CDR2: MNHEY, SVGAGI. Trimming stripped 0 bases from V and 5 bases from J, with 13 bases between. Written as DNA, the CDR3 is TGTGCCAGCAGTTACTCGAAACAGGGCTGGACTGAAGCTTTCTTT. Protein product: CASSYSKQGWTEAFF.

This clonotype occurred many times. The J gene is TRBJ2-1, the V gene TRBV7-3; unclear D gene. Germline CDR1 SGHTA, CDR2 FQGTGA. Trimming cost V 4 bases and J 3 bases, with 7 bases left between them. There are 13 residues in the CDR3. CDR3 region: CASSSAHYNEQFF. The CDR3 DNA sequence: TGTGCCAGCAGCTCGGCCCACTACAATGAGCAGTTCTTC.

This clonotype has only a few counts. The chain uses TRBV12-3 or TRBV12-4 and TRBJ2-3, with D perhaps TRBD2 (6 bases). The CDR3 length is 15 residues. V dropped 5 bases and J dropped 1 base, with 13 bases sitting between them. The CDR3 DNA reads as TGTGCCAGCAGTCCTACGGGGGTACGCACAGATACGCAGTATTTT. Its translation is CASSPTGVRTDTQYF.

This sequence joins TRBV20-1 and TRBJ1-1; D uncertain. This CDR3 has 11 amino acids. Germline loops: CDR1 DFQATT, CDR2 SNEGSKA (reference sequence). The CDR3 sequence is CRAAENTEAFF. The CDR3 DNA reads as TGCAGGGCCGCGGAGAACACTGAAGCTTTCTTT.

In its sample, this clonotype was seen many times. The CDR3 loop is CASSPKKSRSRTFF. CDR3 DNA sequence: TGTGCCAGCAGCCCAAAGAAGTCCCGCTCGAGAACTTTCTTT. The chain joins TRBV4-2 to TRBJ1-1; D ambiguous. The CDR3 is made up of 14 amino acids. Germline CDR1 and CDR2: LGHNA and YNFKEQ. V was cut by 4 bases and J by 12 bases, with 21 bases left in between.

This clonotype occurred a few times. V gene TRBV3-2 combines with J gene TRBJ2-5; the table's D call of TRBD1 was not tested on the DNA. TRBV3-2 is annotated as a pseudogene. This CDR3 contains 14 residues. In DNA form, the CDR3 reads TGTGCCAGCAGCCAAGTGGACAGGGGTGAGACCCAGTACTTC. Its translation is CASSQVDRGETQYF.

This clonotype was counted only a few times. The rearrangement uses TRBV3-1 and TRBJ2-7, with D unresolved. Germline CDR1 and CDR2: LGHDT and YNNKEL (reference sequence). The CDR3 extends over 12 amino acids. Trimming pared 3 bases from V and 1 base from J, leaving 4 bases between. CDR3: CASSHTSYEQYF. The CDR3, as DNA: TGTGCCAGCAGCCACACGTCCTACGAGCAGTACTTC.

This clonotype was detected many times. V usage is TRBV2 and J usage is TRBJ1-4; D is ambiguous. Per the germline V gene, CDR1 is SNHLY and CDR2 is FYNNEI. V lost 4 bases and J lost 0, with 9 bases in between. The CDR3 runs to 15 residues. This CDR3 is CASSGSIATNEKLFF. In nucleotides, the CDR3 is TGTGCCAGCAGTGGCTCAATTGCAACTAATGAAAAACTGTTTTTT.

V is TRBV7-6 and J is TRBJ2-1, with D tentatively TRBD2 (6 bases). Germline values: CDR1 SGHVS, CDR2 FNYEAQ. The germline V and J ends were trimmed by 5 bases and 0 bases, with 11 bases remaining between them. This CDR3 has 15 residues. In DNA form, the CDR3 reads TGTGCCAGCAGCCATGCGGGGAGCTCCTACAATGAGCAGTTCTTC. Translated, it gives CASSHAGSSYNEQFF.

This chain links TRBV29-1 with TRBJ2-3; D gene ambiguous. V was pared by 1 base and J by 1 base, with 9 bases between. This CDR3 has 14 residues. The V gene's germline CDR1 is SQVTM and CDR2 ANQGSEA. CDR3 in DNA: TGCAGCGTTGAAGGGAACGGACGCACAGATACGCAGTATTTT. It yields the protein CSVEGNGRTDTQYF.

This clonotype was observed many times. V usage is TRBV6-5 and J usage is TRBJ1-4; D ambiguous. There are 12 residues in the CDR3. The V and J ends lost 6 bases and 0 bases respectively, with 2 bases between them. Looked up from germline, CDR1 is MNHEY and CDR2 is SVGAGI. The chain's CDR3 is CASRATNEKLFF. CDR3 DNA sequence: TGTGCCAGCAGGGCAACTAATGAAAAACTGTTTTTT.

With regard to this clonotype: The junction departs from germline at one end; a sequencing error may be responsible. The chain carries TRBV29-1 and TRBJ1-4, with a possible D match to TRBD1 (6 bases). CDR1 is SQVTM, CDR2 ANQGSEA, per germline. The CDR3 runs to 14 residues. CDR3 DNA sequence: TGTAGCGTTGCCCGGGGGGGCAGTTCCGAAAAACTGTTTTTT. Residues: CSVARGGSSEKLFF.

This CDR3 is CASSTSTQTQYF. CDR3 bases: TGTGCCAGCAGCACTAGCACCCAGACCCAGTACTTC. The chain recombines TRBV12-3 or TRBV12-4 with TRBJ2-5, with D maybe TRBD2 (6 bases). The CDR3 has 12 residues. Trimming took 6 bases from V and 6 from J, leaving 11 bases between them.

The V gene is TRBV27, the J gene TRBJ1-1; D is unclear. The V and J ends lost 11 bases and 10 bases respectively, with 11 bases between them. Germline values: CDR1 MNHEY, CDR2 SMNVEV (reference sequence). This CDR3 has 9 amino acids. CDR3 residues: CAPDSIAFF. DNA of the CDR3: TGTGCCCCAGACTCCATAGCTTTCTTT.

Many counts were recorded for this clonotype. The chain has TRBV15 and TRBJ2-6; no reliable D call. With 0 bases removed from V and 0 bases from J, the gap between germline ends came to 6 bases. CDR3 length: 16 residues. Germline loops: CDR1 LNHNV, CDR2 YYDKDF (reference sequence). CDR3 sequence (DNA): TGTGCCACCAGCAGAGAAGGAGCCTCTGGGGCCAACGTCCTGACTTTC. As protein: CATSREGASGANVLTF. The complete variable domain, with remaining parts taken from reference TRBV15 and TRBJ2-6, reads DAMVIQNPRYQVTQFGKPVTLSCSQTLNHNVMYWYQQKSSQAPKLLFHYYDKDFNNEADTPDNFQSRRPNTSFCFLDIRSPGLGDTAMYLCATSREGASGANVLTFGAGSRLTVL.